This T cell receptor beta chain stems from a study of T cells expressing NK-cell markers. Germline CDR1 SGHRS, CDR2 YFSETQ. The CDR3 sequence is 14 residues long. From its re-call of the 5' RACE reads, TCRdb lists each CDR3 protein once, without DNA. This repertoire includes roughly 450,000 distinct CDR3 sequences. This TCR was recovered from a woman between 50 and 59 years old in good health. The rearrangement links TRBV5-1 to TRBJ2-3. Material: blood T cells: a sorted CD56 or NKG2C T cell subset, CD4+ or CD8+ T cells, or bulk PBMC T cells (not recorded which). The CDR3 sequence is CASSPGLAADTQYF.